These T cell receptor beta chains were read from a single sample in a study of control samples from healthy donors and cancer patients. Produced via immunoSEQ multiplex PCR; TCRdb's table is partial and in-frame only. The sample includes around 78,000 clones, approximately 94% seen only once; the top ten take around 4.9%. The material sequenced was blood. These receptors were collected from a woman aged 18-29 years in good health. CDR3s include the opening cysteine and the closing phenylalanine or tryptophan.

>TRBJ2-1|TRBV15
CATSRPARSYNEQFF
>TRBJ2-5|TRBV20-1
CSASGQETQYF
>TRBJ2-2|TRBV28
CASSVNGFRGTGELFF
>TRBJ2-1|TRBV5-1
CASSLESNLPSYNEQFF
>TRBJ2-7|TRBV24-1
CATSDSRGLAGKSYEQYF
>TRBJ2-2|TRBV11-2
CASSLVLAASLGGELFF
>TRBJ2-7|TRBV4-1
CASSQDSGQGVSYEQYF
>TRBJ1-5|TRBV28
CASSLTDRGQSQPQHF
>TRBJ2-5|TRBV6-5
CASSYSIGDETQYF
>TRBJ2-3|TRBV4-2
CASSQEPGTSGRAETDTQYF
>TRBJ1-5|TRBV4-2
CASSQDQDRANQPQHF
>TRBJ2-7|TRBV3-1/TRBV3-2
CASSQLGTYEQYF
>TRBJ2-7|TRBV5-4
CASRPTSASTYEQYF
>TRBJ2-3|TRBV5-1
CASSPPGPDTDTQYF
>TRBJ1-5|TRBV4-1
CASRGVGDNQPQHF
>TRBJ2-5|TRBV9
CASSAIGASQETQYF
>TRBJ1-2|TRBV28
CASSSTAYGYTF
>TRBJ1-4|TRBV19
CASTGFATNEKLFF
>TRBJ2-6|TRBV9
CASSDYPGLAGERGANVLTF
>TRBJ2-3|TRBV3-1/TRBV3-2
CASSQDWRGGGTDTQYF